A single T cell receptor (beta chain) is shown here with its context. Which antigen it targets is not known. Per-nucleotide qualities are absent, and no much larger clonotype sits a single base away. These data belong to a study of shared clonotypes between healthy human individuals (TCRdb year 2020). For context, the study as a whole: The cohort comprised a couple of women and a few men aged 18 to 49 years. For each donor, CD4 naive and CD4 memory were each given three plates, CD8 naive was given two plates, and CD8 memory was given one plate. To estimate repertoire size and how much clonotypes are shared between individuals, the study performed deep sequencing of blood TCR repertoires from roughly five healthy adults. To increase sequencing depth and limit assay-specific biases, different laboratories used diverse techniques to prepare libraries and sequence TCR repertoires. Leukapheresis yielded between about 0.85 and 10 billion PBMCs per donor.

Healthy HIV-negative adults with no recently reported acute infections or vaccinations were included as donors. All donors were Caucasian adults living in Nashville, Tennessee, USA. Magnetic negative selection was used to enrich CD4+ T cells, after which naive cells were positively selected on CD45RA and the negative fraction became the memory subset. Blood was obtained by leukapheresis, after which PBMCs were separated by Ficoll-Histopaque density gradient centrifugation and cryopreserved in liquid nitrogen vapor phase. Purity and quantity of every magnetically sorted T cell population were checked by analytical flow cytometry. From each sorted fraction, genomic DNA was isolated and quantified by UV absorbance on a Nanodrop 2000c. Using the deep immunoSEQ assay, multiplex PCR amplified TCR CDR3 regions from genomic DNA. Genomic DNA extracted from each cell subset was distributed evenly over all wells of several immunoSEQ 96-well plates, and each plate served as one replicate. For sorted subsets, 150 to 250 ng genomic DNA, equal to tens of thousands of T cell genomes, was loaded into each replicate PCR. Purified libraries were quantified with a Qubit 3.0 fluorometer, sized on a Bioanalyzer 2100, and re-quantified with the KAPA Library Quantification kit. Each immunoSEQ 96-well plate was sequenced on its own single-read 150-cycle Illumina NextSeq 550 flow cell. On the study's bioinformatics: The immunoSEQ output contained only junctional sequences without quality scores, so filtering could not match that applied to full-length reads. Sequences were annotated with PyIR, a Python wrapper for IgBLAST v1.9, and V/J genes and CDR3 were assigned using IMGT germline references. Reads were removed for weak V/J assignments (E-value above 1e-6), missing CDR3, stop codons, out-of-frame junctions, or ambiguous translated residues. V3J clonotypes were defined as sequences sharing the same inferred V gene, J gene, and CDR3 amino acid sequence. Percentage overlap between repertoires was computed as shared unique clonotypes divided by the size of the smaller repertoire. Richness of each repertoire was evaluated using RTK rarefaction, the Chao1 estimator, and Recon v2.1 estimates of unobserved clonotypes. OLGA was used to compute generation probabilities for all TCRbeta clonotypes that the gDNA method yielded from several donors. The source is immuneACCESS, and TCRdb retained only in-frame sequences with V and J called. Part of the clones is not carried over; for the studies checked, unresolved V genes explain less than half of this, and the remainder is unexplained. Clone size and the V and J calls come from that table; the DNA yielded D and trimming. The sample data list around 2.5 million clones, and 93% of these were observed just once. Clones ranked in the top ten supply 0.36% of the sample.

General findings and caveats noted by the study authors: Based on pairwise subsampling, the degree of clonotype sharing among donors was expected to be affected by sequencing depth. Clonotypes shared by all four sorted-subset donors showed higher generation probabilities than non-shared clonotypes. Even with the large sequencing depth, rarefaction of the sorted-subset datasets indicated that sequencing was incomplete. Naive subsets generally had larger estimated clonotype richness than memory subsets. When four donors were compared, the shared fraction of clonotypes was around 5% for naive CD4, about 4% for naive CD8, 2% to 2.5% for memory CD4, and 0.4% for memory CD8. The small number of donors limited the genetic and exposure-history diversity represented. Sampling was limited to blood, and TCR repertoires in tissue likely differ from TCR repertoires in blood.

Reading from cysteine to phenylalanine, the CDR3 counts 16 amino acids. The sequence is cut down to CDR3 DNA, 48 bases in frame from base 1. CDR1 is given as LNHDA and CDR2 as SQIVND, both from the germline V gene (reference sequence). Here V drops 6 bases and J drops 8 bases, and the junction holds 14 bases not matched to any gene. This sequence originates from a man aged 18-30 years in good health. Some clones in this sample may be carry-over from other donors' samples. Sequencing input: naive CD4+ T cells from PBMCs. The intended sense of this specimen's cell subset or site label: CD45RA+ positively selected. The rearranged chain carries TRBV19 and TRBJ2-1; 9 central nucleotides agree with TRBD1. At the DNA level, the sequence is TGTGCCAGTAGCCCCACCGACGGGACAGGGCTGGATGAGCAGTTCTTC. Translation gives CASSPTDGTGLDEQFF.